The rows below give T cell receptor beta chains drawn from one sample of a study of cytomegalovirus exposure and HLA in healthy donors. Repertoires were generated with immunoSEQ multiplex PCR, while TCRdb's copy carries only in-frame clones and drops some. Among about 160,000 clones listed, about 81% were seen once. Sample: PBMCs. These receptors all come from a woman younger than 35 in good health and CMV-seronegative. Both conserved end residues are part of each CDR3. D genes are given only for firm matches. Clone size appears in some rows only: once, few, many, or a class for an expanded clone.

abundance	j_gene	v_gene	d_gene	CDR3aa	CDR3nt
NA	TRBJ2-1	TRBV6-6	TRBD1	CASSDRGREQFF	TGTGCCAGCAGTGACAGGGGCAGGGAGCAGTTCTTC
NA	TRBJ2-7	TRBV7-9	TRBD2	CASSLSSGGYEQYF	TGTGCCAGCAGTTTGTCTAGCGGGGGCTACGAGCAGTACTTC
NA	TRBJ1-1	TRBV19	NA	CASSSGRANTEAFF	TGTGCCAGTAGTAGTGGCAGGGCGAACACTGAAGCTTTCTTT
NA	TRBJ2-5	TRBV18	NA	CASSPGALGQETQYF	TGTGCCAGCTCACCAGGGGCTCTTGGCCAAGAGACCCAGTACTTC
NA	TRBJ2-7	TRBV6-4	NA	CASSDLRVQQYF	TGTGCCAGCAGTGACTTACGGGTCCAGCAGTACTTC
NA	TRBJ1-3	TRBV18	NA	CASSPLSHNSGNTIYF	TGTGCCAGCTCACCCTTATCGCACAACTCTGGAAACACCATATATTTT
NA	TRBJ1-4	TRBV6-5	NA	CASSSKPIGGEKLFF	TGTGCCAGCAGTTCAAAACCTATCGGGGGGGAAAAACTGTTTTTT
NA	TRBJ1-2	TRBV2	TRBD1	CASSEALPGQGYYGYTF	TGTGCCAGCAGTGAAGCGCTTCCGGGACAGGGTTACTATGGCTACACCTTC
NA	TRBJ2-7	TRBV5-5	NA	CASSLAYEQYF	TGTGCCAGCAGCCTAGCTTACGAGCAGTACTTC
medium-sized	TRBJ2-1	TRBV6-5	NA	CASKGVDEQFF	TGTGCCAGCAAGGGGGTCGATGAGCAGTTCTTC
few	TRBJ1-1	TRBV9	NA	CASSASYRRPRNTEAFF	TGTGCCAGCAGCGCTTCTTACAGGCGCCCCCGGAACACTGAAGCTTTCTTT
NA	TRBJ2-3	TRBV27	NA	CASSLSRAGTSTDTQYF	TGTGCCAGCAGTTTATCGAGGGCAGGGACTAGCACAGATACGCAGTATTTT
NA	TRBJ2-1	TRBV6-5	NA	CASSIRGSSYNEQFF	TGTGCCAGCAGTATTAGGGGGAGCTCCTACAATGAGCAGTTCTTC
once	TRBJ2-7	TRBV7-8	NA	CASSTTGPYEQYF	TGTGCCAGCAGCACGACAGGTCCCTACGAGCAGTACTTC
once	TRBJ1-5	TRBV6-6	NA	CASSSEGAGQPQHF	TGTGCCAGCAGTTCAGAAGGGGCTGGTCAGCCCCAGCATTTT
NA	TRBJ1-5	TRBV27	NA	CASSLDYHQPQHF	TGTGCCAGCAGTTTGGACTATCATCAGCCCCAGCATTTT
once	TRBJ1-2	TRBV19	NA	CASRGRGGGGYTF	TGTGCCAGTAGGGGCAGGGGCGGTGGTGGCTACACCTTC
NA	TRBJ1-1	TRBV9	NA	CASSVEGRGNTEAFF	TGTGCCAGCAGCGTAGAGGGCAGGGGGAACACTGAAGCTTTCTTT
NA	TRBJ2-6	TRBV28	TRBD1	CASSLSQGDPSGANVLTF	TGTGCCAGCAGTTTAAGCCAGGGGGATCCCTCTGGGGCCAACGTCCTGACTTTC
NA	TRBJ2-5	TRBV7-9	NA	CASSTTQETQYF	TGTGCCAGCAGCACTACTCAAGAGACCCAGTACTTC
NA	TRBJ2-7	TRBV27	TRBD1	CASSLLQGLGEQYF	TGTGCCAGCAGTTTATTACAGGGGTTAGGCGAGCAGTACTTC
NA	TRBJ1-2	TRBV2	TRBD1	CASRARTGRGYGYTF	TGTGCCAGCAGAGCAAGGACAGGGAGGGGTTATGGCTACACCTTC
NA	TRBJ1-1	TRBV18	NA	CASSRETVATEAFF	TGTGCCAGCTCACGCGAGACAGTCGCCACTGAAGCTTTCTTT
NA	TRBJ2-7	TRBV2	NA	CASSDFREQYF	TGTGCCAGCAGTGATTTTCGCGAGCAGTACTTC
NA	TRBJ2-7	TRBV6-1	TRBD1	CASSDIGQGDYEQYF	TGTGCCAGCAGTGATATTGGACAGGGCGACTACGAGCAGTACTTC